This entry lists 21 T cell receptor beta chains sequenced from one sample in a study of shared clonotypes between healthy human individuals. The naive CD8 population came from CD45RO-negative cells selected for CCR7, without terminally differentiated effector memory CD45RA+ cells. The repertoire was sequenced with immunoSEQ multiplex PCR; TCRdb's copy has only in-frame clones and lacks some. The sample lists some 2.1 million clones, about 95% occurring once. Sequenced sample: naive CD8+ T cells sorted from blood. The source of these receptors is a man aged 18 to 30 in good health.

The chain links TRBV10-2 to TRBJ2-7; 7 bases fit TRBD1. The CDR3 sequence is 17 residues long. V was pared by 4 bases and J by 0 bases, with 12 bases of the junction left unmatched. Germline lookup yields CDR1 WSHSY and CDR2 SAAADI. Here the CDR3 reads CASSGTGTDDSSYEQYF. In DNA form, the CDR3 reads TGCGCCAGCAGTGGGACCGGGACAGACGATAGCTCCTACGAGCAGTACTTC.

This clone showed up just once. Different DNA sequences within this sample yield the same CDR3. V usage is TRBV7-9 and J usage is TRBJ1-5, with 7 bases fitting TRBD1. Germline V gene lookup returns CDR1 SEHNR and CDR2 FQNEAQ (reference sequence). CDR3 length: 14 residues. V shed 3 bases and J 3 bases; nucleotides not matched to a gene: 2. CDR3 DNA: TGTGCCAGCAGCTTGGGGACAGTCAATCAGCCCCAGCATTTT. Amino acid sequence: CASSLGTVNQPQHF.

Notes on this clone: This same CDR3 is encoded by further DNA sequences in the sample. This chain uses TRBV27 with TRBJ2-7, with D unresolved. This CDR3 contains 13 residues. Germline V CDR1 and CDR2: MNHEY, SMNVEV (reference sequence). Trimming stripped 3 bases from V and 2 bases from J, with 8 bases between. CDR3 nucleotides: TGTGCCAGCAGTTTTTCCGGTACCTACGAGCAGTACTTC. Protein: CASSFSGTYEQYF.

This chain uses TRBV7-9 with TRBJ2-1; D is uncertain. Germline-derived CDR1 and CDR2 are SEHNR and FQNEAQ (reference sequence). The CDR3 sequence is 13 residues long. Trimming took 7 bases from V and 2 from J, leaving 9 bases between them. CDR3 amino acids: CASNPWTYNEQFF. In nucleotides, the CDR3 is TGTGCCAGCAACCCTTGGACCTACAATGAGCAGTTCTTC.

The chain has TRBV4-1 and TRBJ2-2; D perhaps matches TRBD2 (6 bases). V was pared by 1 base and J by 7 bases, with 7 bases between. This CDR3 is 13 amino acids long. The germline V gene has CDR1 MGHRA and CDR2 YSYEKL. CDR3 region: CASSQVADGELFF. The DNA of the CDR3 is TGCGCCAGCAGCCAAGTAGCGGACGGGGAGCTGTTTTTT.

The chain links TRBV6-5 to TRBJ2-7; 11 bases map to TRBD2. The V gene end was trimmed by 7 bases and the J gene end by 7 bases; junction bases not matched to a gene: 9. The germline V gene has CDR1 MNHEY and CDR2 SVGAGI. This CDR3 has 14 amino acids. In DNA, the CDR3 is TGTGCCAGCACCCCGACTAGCGGGGTCCCAGAGCAGTACTTC. It specifies CASTPTSGVPEQYF.

As for this clone: Other DNA variants within this sample encode the same CDR3. CDR3 amino acids: CASSPGTGYEQYF. The CDR3 bases are TGTGCCAGCAGCCCAGGGACAGGCTACGAGCAGTACTTC. The chain carries TRBV9 and TRBJ2-7, with 8 bases fitting TRBD1. Losses at the gene ends were 4 bases for V and 3 bases for J; bases not matched to a gene: 3. The CDR3 has 13 residues. The germline V gene has CDR1 SGDLS and CDR2 YYNGEE.

For this clone: One junction end disagrees with the germline gene, perhaps due to a read error. The V and J genes are TRBV7-9 and TRBJ1-3; 8 bases match TRBD1. The CDR3 extends over 15 amino acids. The germline gives CDR1 SEHNR, CDR2 FQNEAQ (reference sequence). CDR3 sequence: CASSLGQGIGNTTYF. DNA of the CDR3: TGTGCCAGCAGCTTAGGACAGGGGATTGGAAACACCACATATTTT.

The chain combines TRBV4-1 with TRBJ2-1; 7 bases agree with TRBD2. In germline, CDR1 is MGHRA, CDR2 YSYEKL. The V gene end was trimmed by 7 bases and the J gene end by 5 bases; junction bases not matched to a gene: 11. This CDR3 comprises 15 residues. CDR3 DNA: TGCGCCAGCAACCATGGGGGAGCGGGGAACAATGAGCAGTTCTTC. It codes for CASNHGGAGNNEQFF.

The V call is TRBV4-1, the J call TRBJ2-7; D gene uncertain. V was trimmed by 3 bases and J by 3 bases, leaving 9 bases between them. The germline V gene encodes CDR1 MGHRA and CDR2 YSYEKL. The CDR3 is made up of 13 amino acids. CDR3 DNA sequence: TGCGCCAGCAGCCACCCCGGAAACTACGAGCAGTACTTC. Protein product: CASSHPGNYEQYF.

This chain links TRBV4-1 with TRBJ2-3, with 8 bases that match TRBD2. The V gene's germline CDR1 is MGHRA and CDR2 YSYEKL. This CDR3 contains 18 residues. The V gene end was trimmed by 0 bases and the J gene end by 5 bases; junction bases not matched to a gene: 13. The CDR3 DNA reads TGCGCCAGCAGCCAAGATACACTAGCGGTCTTCAGGGGAGATACGCAGTATTTT. It codes for CASSQDTLAVFRGDTQYF.

About this clone itself: Relative to the germline gene, one junction end is altered; a read error may explain this. This chain connects TRBV18 to TRBJ2-7; 7 bases fit TRBD2. CDR3 length equals 16 residues. Germline V gene lookup returns CDR1 KGHSH and CDR2 LQKENI. The CDR3 sequence: CVSSPPGRAGLEEQYF. CDR3 coding DNA: TGTGTCAGCTCACCCCCCGGGAGAGCGGGATTGGAAGAGCAGTACTTC.

This clone was recorded only once. The rearrangement uses TRBV7-9 and TRBJ2-7; D could derive from TRBD1 or TRBD2 (5 bases each). This CDR3 region has 16 residues. V was pared by 3 bases and J by 7 bases, with 22 bases between. Germline V lookup: CDR1 SEHNR, CDR2 FQNEAQ (reference sequence). The CDR3 bases are TGTGCCAGCAGCTTGATTCTTACGGGACCCCCTGGGGAGCAGTACTTC. Its protein is CASSLILTGPPGEQYF.

V gene TRBV13 combines with J gene TRBJ2-7; 7 bases map to TRBD2. The junction had 2 bases not matched to a gene; V was cut back by 5 bases and J by 7 bases. Germline loops: CDR1 PRHDT, CDR2 FYEKMQ (reference sequence). The CDR3 has 11 residues. The CDR3 spells CASSLAEEQYF. The DNA for the CDR3 is TGTGCCAGCAGCCTAGCGGAAGAGCAGTACTTC.

The chain couples TRBV6-5 to TRBJ1-5; D gene ambiguous. Deletions cut 6 bases from V and 6 bases from J, with 12 bases between. The V gene's germline CDR1 is MNHEY and CDR2 SVGAGI. The CDR3 contains 13 residues. The CDR3 sequence is CASRMDFGQPQHF. The DNA for the CDR3 is TGTGCCAGCAGGATGGATTTCGGTCAGCCCCAGCATTTT.

The rearrangement uses TRBV9 and TRBJ1-4; D is perhaps TRBD1 (6 bases). Germline values: CDR1 SGDLS, CDR2 YYNGEE. This CDR3 has 15 residues. V was shortened by 0 bases and J by 3 bases, with 9 bases between the two germline ends. The CDR3 bases are TGTGCCAGCAGCGTAGAACAGGGTTCTAATGAAAAACTGTTTTTT. Amino acids: CASSVEQGSNEKLFF.

In its sample, this clone was seen once. V is TRBV5-6 and J is TRBJ1-5; 8 bases line up with TRBD1. The germline CDR1 and CDR2 sequences are SGHDT and YYEEEE. This CDR3 has 15 residues. J was trimmed by 6 bases and V by 4 bases; bases with no gene match: 9. CDR3 loop: CASSAGQGPSQPQHF. CDR3 coding DNA: TGTGCCAGCAGCGCCGGACAGGGTCCCAGTCAGCCCCAGCATTTT.

This rearrangement joins TRBV27 to TRBJ2-7; the D is unclear. The germline V gene has CDR1 MNHEY and CDR2 SMNVEV (reference sequence). Trimming cost V 5 bases and J 5 bases, with 19 bases left between them. The CDR3 runs to 15 residues. In DNA form, the CDR3 reads TGTGCCAGCAGTCCGCGTCCGGAATCGGCGGACGAGCAGTACTTC. Translated: CASSPRPESADEQYF.

This chain connects TRBV13 to TRBJ1-1; D is possibly TRBD1 (5 bases). The V end was cut by 3 bases, the J end by 3 bases, with 11 bases between. The CDR3 extends over 14 amino acids. Germline CDR1 PRHDT, CDR2 FYEKMQ (reference sequence). CDR3 sequence (DNA): TGTGCCAGCAGCTTGGACTCAGGGCACACTGAAGCTTTCTTT. It encodes CASSLDSGHTEAFF.

The chain is built from TRBV6-1 and TRBJ2-1; 10 bases fit TRBD2. V dropped 0 bases and J dropped 6; count of bases not matched to a gene: 5. The CDR3 has 16 residues. Germline lookup yields CDR1 MNHNS and CDR2 SASEGT. The CDR3 region is CASSEALLAGINEQFF. The CDR3 DNA is TGTGCCAGCAGTGAAGCGCTACTAGCGGGAATCAATGAGCAGTTCTTC.

In nucleotides, the CDR3 is TGCAGCGTTGATGGGGTTTCTAGCGGGACTAGCACAGATACGCAGTATTTT. Its translation is CSVDGVSSGTSTDTQYF. The chain couples TRBV29-1 to TRBJ2-3, with 9 positions matching TRBD2. Per germline, CDR1 SQVTM and CDR2 ANQGSEA. Losses at the gene ends were 3 bases for V and 0 bases for J; bases not matched to a gene: 10. The CDR3 covers 17 residues.